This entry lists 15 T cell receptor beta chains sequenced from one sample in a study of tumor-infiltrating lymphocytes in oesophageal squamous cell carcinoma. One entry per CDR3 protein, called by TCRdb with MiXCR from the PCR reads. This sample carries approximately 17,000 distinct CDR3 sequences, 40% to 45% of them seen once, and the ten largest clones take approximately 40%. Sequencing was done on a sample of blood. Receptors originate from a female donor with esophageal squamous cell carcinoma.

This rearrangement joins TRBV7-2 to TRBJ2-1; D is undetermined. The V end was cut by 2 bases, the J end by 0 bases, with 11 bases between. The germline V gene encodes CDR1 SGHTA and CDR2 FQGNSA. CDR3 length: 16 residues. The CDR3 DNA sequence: TGTGCCAGCAGCTTAATGTGGGGTAGCTCCTACAATGAGCAGTTCTTC. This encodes CASSLMWGSSYNEQFF.

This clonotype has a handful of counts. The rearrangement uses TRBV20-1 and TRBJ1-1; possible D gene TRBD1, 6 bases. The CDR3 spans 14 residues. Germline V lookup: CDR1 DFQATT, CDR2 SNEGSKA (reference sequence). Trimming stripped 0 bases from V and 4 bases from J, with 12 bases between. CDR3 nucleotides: TGCAGTGCTAGAGATGTGAGGGGGTCCACTGAAGCTTTCTTT. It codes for CSARDVRGSTEAFF.

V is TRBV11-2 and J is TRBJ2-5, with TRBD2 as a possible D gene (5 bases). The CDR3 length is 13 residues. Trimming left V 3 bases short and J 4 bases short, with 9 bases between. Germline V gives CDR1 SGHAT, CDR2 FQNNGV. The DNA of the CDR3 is TGTGCCAGCAGCTTTCGGGGATTAGAGACCCAGTACTTC. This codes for CASSFRGLETQYF. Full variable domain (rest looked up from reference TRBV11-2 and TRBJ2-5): EAGVAQSPRYKIIEKRQSVAFWCNPISGHATLYWYQQILGQGPKLLIQFQNNGVVDDSQLPKDRFSAERLKGVDSTLKIQPAKLEDSAVYLCASSFRGLETQYFGPGTRLLVL.

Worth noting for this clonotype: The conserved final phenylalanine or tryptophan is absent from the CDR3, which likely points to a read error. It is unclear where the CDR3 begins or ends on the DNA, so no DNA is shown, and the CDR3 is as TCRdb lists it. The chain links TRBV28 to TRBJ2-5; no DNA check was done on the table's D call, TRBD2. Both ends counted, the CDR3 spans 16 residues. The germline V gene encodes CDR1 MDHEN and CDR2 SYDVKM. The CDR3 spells CASSLYGRGFGYTFGS.

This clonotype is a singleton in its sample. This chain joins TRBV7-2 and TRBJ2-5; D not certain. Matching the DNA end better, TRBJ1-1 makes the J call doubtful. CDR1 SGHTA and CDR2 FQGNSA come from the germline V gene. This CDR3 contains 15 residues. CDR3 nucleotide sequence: TGTGCCAGCAGCTTGCGAGCTTTGGGATACACTGAAGCTTTCTTT. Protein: CASSLRALGYTEAFF.

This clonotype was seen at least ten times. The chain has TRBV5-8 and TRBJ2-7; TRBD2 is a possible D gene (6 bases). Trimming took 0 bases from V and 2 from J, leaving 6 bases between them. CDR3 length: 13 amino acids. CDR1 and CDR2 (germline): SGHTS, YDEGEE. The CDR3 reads CASSLGTTYEQYF. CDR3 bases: TGTGCCAGCAGCTTGGGGACTACCTACGAGCAGTACTTC.

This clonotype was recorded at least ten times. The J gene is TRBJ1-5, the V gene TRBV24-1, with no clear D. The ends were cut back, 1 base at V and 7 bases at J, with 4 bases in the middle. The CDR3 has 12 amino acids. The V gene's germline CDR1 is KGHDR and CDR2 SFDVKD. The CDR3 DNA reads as TGTGCCACCAGTGATTTCGACCAGCCCCAGCATTTT. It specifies CATSDFDQPQHF.

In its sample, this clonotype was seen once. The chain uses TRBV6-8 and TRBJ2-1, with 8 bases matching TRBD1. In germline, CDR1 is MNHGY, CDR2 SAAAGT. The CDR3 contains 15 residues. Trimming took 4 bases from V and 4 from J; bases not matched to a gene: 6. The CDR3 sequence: CASSSGTGAYNEQFF. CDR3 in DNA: TGTGCCAGCAGTTCCGGGACAGGCGCTTACAATGAGCAGTTCTTC.

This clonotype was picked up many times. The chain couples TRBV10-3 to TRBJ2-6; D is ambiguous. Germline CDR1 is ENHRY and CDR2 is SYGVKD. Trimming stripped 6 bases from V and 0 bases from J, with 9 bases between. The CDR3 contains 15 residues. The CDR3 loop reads CAIRKPVSGANVLTF. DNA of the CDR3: TGTGCCATCAGGAAACCAGTCTCTGGGGCCAACGTCCTGACTTTC.

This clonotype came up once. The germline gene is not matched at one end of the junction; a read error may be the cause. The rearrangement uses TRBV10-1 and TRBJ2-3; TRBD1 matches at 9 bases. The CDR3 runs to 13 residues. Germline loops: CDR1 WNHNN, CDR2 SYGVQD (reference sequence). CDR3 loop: CASSDGTGSSLFF. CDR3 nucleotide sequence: TGCGCCAGCAGTGACGGGACAGGGTCGTCATTGTTCTTC.

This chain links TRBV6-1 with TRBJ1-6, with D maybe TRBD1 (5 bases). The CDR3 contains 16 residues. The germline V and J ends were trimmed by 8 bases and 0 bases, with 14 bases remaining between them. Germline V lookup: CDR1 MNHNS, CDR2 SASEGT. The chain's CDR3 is CASSPKGFSYNSPLHF. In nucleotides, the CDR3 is TGTGCCAGCTCTCCTAAGGGGTTCTCCTATAATTCACCCCTCCACTTT.

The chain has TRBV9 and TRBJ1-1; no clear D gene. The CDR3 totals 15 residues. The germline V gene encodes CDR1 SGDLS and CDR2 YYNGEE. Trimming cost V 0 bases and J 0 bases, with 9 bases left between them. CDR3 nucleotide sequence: TGTGCCAGCAGCGTAGCTCCCAGGCTGAACACTGAAGCTTTCTTT. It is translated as CASSVAPRLNTEAFF.

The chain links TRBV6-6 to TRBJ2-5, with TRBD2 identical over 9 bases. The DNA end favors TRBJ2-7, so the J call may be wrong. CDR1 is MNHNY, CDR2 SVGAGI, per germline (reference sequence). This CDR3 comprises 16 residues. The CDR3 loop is CASSYSATSGSYEQYF. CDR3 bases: TGTGCCAGCAGTTACTCCGCGACTAGCGGCTCCTACGAGCAGTACTTC.

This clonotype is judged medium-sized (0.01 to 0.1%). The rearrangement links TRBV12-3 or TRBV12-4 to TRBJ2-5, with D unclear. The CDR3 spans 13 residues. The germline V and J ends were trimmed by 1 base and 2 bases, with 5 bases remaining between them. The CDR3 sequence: CASSLGLQETQYF. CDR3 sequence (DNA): TGTGCCAGCAGTTTAGGACTTCAAGAGACCCAGTACTTC.

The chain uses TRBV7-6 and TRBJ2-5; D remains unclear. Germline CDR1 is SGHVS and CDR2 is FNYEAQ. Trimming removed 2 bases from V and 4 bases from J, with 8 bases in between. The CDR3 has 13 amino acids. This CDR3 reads CASSLLPSETQYF. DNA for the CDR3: TGTGCCAGCAGCTTACTCCCTTCAGAGACCCAGTACTTC. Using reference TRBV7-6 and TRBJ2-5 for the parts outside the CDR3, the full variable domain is GAGVSQSPRYKVTKRGQDVALRCDPISGHVSLYWYRQALGQGPEFLTYFNYEAQQDKSGLPNDRFSAERPEGSISTLTIQRTEQRDSAMYRCASSLLPSETQYFGPGTRLLVL.